The 8 T cell receptor beta chains in this list originate from one sample, sequenced in a study of blood T cell repertoires in COVID-19. TCRdb keeps only in-frame clones here, not all; method: immunoSEQ multiplex PCR. The sample includes a few hundred thousand clones, roughly 80% of them seen just once. The source material was PBMCs or T cells enriched from blood (not recorded which). These receptors came from a woman in her thirties or forties with acute COVID-19.

V is TRBV6-5 and J is TRBJ1-5, with D possibly TRBD1 on 5 matching bases. This CDR3 has 14 residues. V lost 7 bases and J 3 bases, leaving 13 bases between the germline ends. Germline CDR1 and CDR2: MNHEY and SVGAGI. The DNA of the CDR3 is TGTGCCAGCACCATCAGGGCTTCCAATCAGCCCCAGCATTTT. It translates to CASTIRASNQPQHF.

CDR3 amino acids: CASSPGQVRFTEKLFF. CDR3 DNA: TGTGCCAGCAGCCCCGGACAGGTTCGGTTTACCGAAAAACTGTTTTTT. V gene TRBV7-8 combines with J gene TRBJ1-4; TRBD1 aligns across 7 bases. CDR1 and CDR2 (germline): SGHVS, FQNEAQ. The ends lost 5 bases at V and 8 bases at J; junction bases unmatched: 14. The CDR3 sequence is 16 residues long.

CDR3 coding DNA: TGTGCCAGCAGTAAACAGGGTTCGGATCAGCCCCAGCATTTT. Its translation: CASSKQGSDQPQHF. The chain carries TRBV28 and TRBJ1-5, with D possibly being TRBD1 (6 bases). This CDR3 has 14 amino acids. Germline V gene data show CDR1 as MDHEN and CDR2 as SYDVKM. Trimming shortened V by 5 bases and J by 5 bases, and 13 bases separated the two germline ends.

This rearrangement joins TRBV9 to TRBJ2-1; 8 nucleotides align to TRBD2. V shed 0 bases, J shed 7 bases, and the junction held 6 bases outside the gene matches. CDR1 is SGDLS, CDR2 YYNGEE, per germline. CDR3 length equals 15 residues. Here the CDR3 reads CASSVAAGGWNEQFF. The CDR3 nucleotides read TGTGCCAGCAGCGTAGCGGCGGGAGGTTGGAATGAGCAGTTCTTC.

The chain recombines TRBV5-1 with TRBJ1-1; TRBD1 agrees at 10 bases. Germline CDR1 is SGHRS and CDR2 is YFSETQ. The CDR3 is made up of 11 amino acids. J gave up 8 bases and V 7 bases, and 2 bases lay outside the gene matches. The CDR3 region is CASLGQGEAFF. The CDR3 DNA reads TGCGCCAGCCTGGGACAGGGGGAAGCTTTCTTT.

The genes are TRBV9 and TRBJ1-1, with a weak D call TRBD1 (6 bases). V lost 3 bases, J lost 1 base, and 10 bases lay in between. The CDR3 length is 14 residues. In germline, CDR1 is SGDLS, CDR2 YYNGEE. Here the CDR3 DNA reads TGTGCCAGCAGCGGATACAGGGAGAACACTGAAGCTTTCTTT. Translating it yields CASSGYRENTEAFF.

This clone was counted a few times. V gene TRBV5-8 combines with J gene TRBJ1-5; D is possibly TRBD1 (5 bases). The CDR3 consists of 17 residues. The ends were cut back, 0 bases at V and 2 bases at J, with 15 bases in the middle. Germline V CDR1 and CDR2: SGHTS, YDEGEE. The CDR3 is CASSLAIGGGGNQPQHF. The CDR3, as DNA: TGTGCCAGCAGCTTGGCAATCGGCGGAGGGGGCAATCAGCCCCAGCATTTT.

This rearrangement joins TRBV7-6 to TRBJ2-1; perhaps TRBD2 as D (6 bases). Looked up from germline, CDR1 is SGHVS and CDR2 is FNYEAQ. V lost 0 bases and J 9 bases, leaving 12 bases between the germline ends. There are 14 residues in the CDR3. The CDR3 sequence: CASSLAGGSSEQFF. In DNA form, the CDR3 reads TGTGCCAGCAGCTTAGCGGGAGGAAGCAGTGAGCAGTTCTTC.